One and the same sample provided the 31 T cell receptor beta chains below, sequenced in a study of CD8 T cells in ankylosing spondylitis. Each CDR3 protein gets one entry after TCRdb re-called the 5' RACE reads with MiXCR. The sample holds about 150,000 distinct CDR3 sequences; around a third are singletons and the top ten take 6%. Sequencing used synovial fluid, either unsorted or a sorted T cell fraction (not recorded which). Receptors were obtained from a male donor with ankylosing spondylitis.

This clonotype was detected once. The chain uses TRBV20-1 and TRBJ1-2, with TRBD1 matching 9 bases. Germline V gives CDR1 DFQATT, CDR2 SNEGSKA (reference sequence). Trimming took 3 bases from V and 7 from J; bases not matched to a gene: 3. The CDR3 runs 12 residues. The CDR3 loop reads CSASGTGFGYTF. CDR3 nucleotides: TGCAGTGCTAGCGGGACAGGGTTTGGCTACACCTTC.

This chain uses TRBV5-1 with TRBJ1-1; D gene unclear. Trimming left V 3 bases short and J 6 bases short, with 6 bases between. This CDR3 has 11 residues. The germline CDR1 and CDR2 sequences are SGHRS and YFSETQ. The CDR3 sequence: CASSSPAEAFF. Written as DNA, the CDR3 is TGCGCCAGCAGCTCTCCCGCTGAAGCTTTCTTT.

This clonotype has at least ten counts. V usage is TRBV4-1 and J usage is TRBJ1-1; D remains ambiguous. Per germline, CDR1 MGHRA and CDR2 YSYEKL. V was cut by 7 bases and J by 8 bases, with 17 bases left in between. There are 13 residues in the CDR3. DNA for the CDR3: TGCGCCAGCAAGGGTGGCGCGAAATCAGAAGCTTTCTTT. It specifies CASKGGAKSEAFF.

This clonotype appeared a few times. The rearrangement joins TRBV12-3 or TRBV12-4 to TRBJ1-2; TRBD1 matches 10 bases. V shed 3 bases and J 2 bases; nucleotides not matched to a gene: 6. This CDR3 region has 16 residues. The CDR3 reads CASSFPGTGANYGYTF. In nucleotides, the CDR3 is TGTGCCAGCAGTTTCCCCGGGACAGGGGCCAACTATGGCTACACCTTC.

This clonotype was found a few times. The chain uses TRBV5-1 and TRBJ1-2, with unresolved D. The germline V gene encodes CDR1 SGHRS and CDR2 YFSETQ. V was pared by 7 bases and J by 6 bases, with 13 bases between. CDR3 length: 12 amino acids. This CDR3 reads CASFEGNNGYTF. CDR3 bases: TGCGCCAGCTTCGAGGGAAATAATGGCTACACCTTC. Using reference TRBV5-1 and TRBJ1-2 for the parts outside the CDR3, the full variable domain is KAGVTQTPRYLIKTRGQQVTLSCSPISGHRSVSWYQQTPGQGLQFLFEYFSETQRNKGNFPGRFSGRQFSNSRSEMNVSTLELGDSALYLCASFEGNNGYTFGSGTRLTVV.

The chain recombines TRBV7-2 with TRBJ2-5; tentatively, D is TRBD2 (6 bases). Deletions cut 2 bases from V and 1 base from J, with 8 bases between. From germline, CDR1 is SGHTA and CDR2 FQGNSA. The CDR3 runs 14 residues. The CDR3 bases are TGTGCCAGCAGCTTAATGGGGGGCCAAGAGACCCAGTACTTC. Protein product: CASSLMGGQETQYF.

This clonotype showed up many times. J is TRBJ2-1 and V is TRBV14; the D gene could be TRBD1 or TRBD2 (5 bases each). This CDR3 spans 16 amino acids. Trimming cost V 2 bases and J 0 bases, with 11 bases left between them. Germline V gene data show CDR1 as SGHDN and CDR2 as FVKESK. CDR3 sequence: CASSQRLGPSYNEQFF. The DNA of the CDR3 is TGTGCCAGCAGCCAAAGACTGGGACCCTCCTACAATGAGCAGTTCTTC.

This clonotype was seen only a few times. The chain employs TRBV20-1 and TRBJ2-1; 8 bases map to TRBD2. In germline, CDR1 is DFQATT, CDR2 SNEGSKA (reference sequence). After removal of 5 bases from V and 2 bases from J, the junction contained 8 bases not matched to a gene. The CDR3 length is 15 residues. CDR3 bases: TGCAGTGCTGTCCGGGACGGGAGGGCCTACAATGAGCAGTTCTTC. Its protein product is CSAVRDGRAYNEQFF.

The chain joins TRBV24-1 to TRBJ2-1; perhaps TRBD1 as D (6 bases). The CDR3 runs to 16 residues. The V gene's germline CDR1 is KGHDR and CDR2 SFDVKD. The V and J ends lost 1 base and 5 bases respectively, with 14 bases between them. The CDR3 loop is CATSDFGKDSNNEQFF. For the CDR3, the DNA is TGTGCCACCAGTGATTTTGGGAAGGACAGTAACAATGAGCAGTTCTTC.

The chain uses TRBV5-6 and TRBJ2-1, with a tentative D call TRBD2 (6 bases). V lost 2 bases and J lost 7, with 10 bases in between. This CDR3 has 13 amino acids. CDR1 is SGHDT and CDR2 is YYEEEE in the germline V gene. The chain's CDR3 is CASSLTGENEQFF. CDR3 nucleotides: TGTGCCAGCAGCTTAACGGGGGAGAATGAGCAGTTCTTC.

The rearrangement uses TRBV7-2 and TRBJ1-2; D is uncertain. The CDR3 spans 13 residues. V dropped 3 bases and J dropped 6 bases, with 11 bases sitting between them. The germline V gene encodes CDR1 SGHTA and CDR2 FQGNSA. The CDR3: CASSFDKFHGYTF. The DNA of the CDR3 is TGTGCCAGCAGCTTTGACAAGTTCCATGGCTACACCTTC.

CDR3 loop: CASSYSGNSGQPQHF. In DNA form, the CDR3 reads TGTGCCAGCAGTTACTCTGGGAATAGCGGTCAGCCCCAGCATTTT. This chain connects TRBV6-5 to TRBJ1-5; no definite D call. V lost 0 bases and J 6 bases, leaving 12 bases between the germline ends. This CDR3 is 15 amino acids long. Germline assignment: CDR1 MNHEY and CDR2 SVGAGI.

The J gene is TRBJ2-1, the V gene TRBV20-1; 8 nucleotides align to TRBD2. The germline V gene encodes CDR1 DFQATT and CDR2 SNEGSKA (reference sequence). The CDR3 is 15 residues long. V trimming: 3 bases; J trimming: 4 bases; junction bases outside the gene matches: 8. Here the CDR3 DNA reads TGCAGTGCTAGCCCAGCGGGGGACCTTTACAATGAGCAGTTCTTC. Its protein product is CSASPAGDLYNEQFF.

A few counts support this clonotype. Written as DNA, the CDR3 is TGTGCCAGCAACCGGGCCGGCAACGAGCAGTACTTC. It yields the protein CASNRAGNEQYF. The gene calls are TRBV2 and TRBJ2-7; no reliable D call. V lost 7 bases and J lost 5, with 12 bases in between. Germline loops: CDR1 SNHLY, CDR2 FYNNEI. CDR3 size: 12 residues.

The rearrangement uses TRBV6-2 or TRBV6-3 and TRBJ2-5, with unresolved D. The V end was cut by 6 bases, the J end by 0 bases, with 11 bases between. This CDR3 is 14 amino acids long. Per germline, CDR1 MNHEY and CDR2 SVGEGT. Written as DNA, the CDR3 is TGTGCCAGCAGCCCCACGGAGTACCAAGAGACCCAGTACTTC. It translates to CASSPTEYQETQYF.

The gene calls are TRBV5-1 and TRBJ1-1; 7 bases map to TRBD1. This CDR3 has 14 amino acids. V lost 6 bases and J lost 10; bases outside the gene matches: 15. Germline V gene sequence: CDR1 SGHRS, CDR2 YFSETQ. CDR3 sequence (DNA): TGCGCCAGCACCCTAGGTAGTACAGGGGAGAGAGCTTTCTTT. Its protein is CASTLGSTGERAFF.

In its sample, this clonotype was seen many times. The chain carries TRBV10-3 and TRBJ2-7, with 13 positions matching TRBD2. This CDR3 is built from 19 residues. The V segment lost 3 bases and the J segment 4 bases; nucleotides outside the gene matches: 15. Germline V lookup: CDR1 ENHRY, CDR2 SYGVKD. DNA of the CDR3: TGTGCCATCAGTGACCCCCCCCCGGGACTAGCGGGACCTTCGTACGAGCAGTACTTC. Protein sequence: CAISDPPPGLAGPSYEQYF.

The sample holds a few counts of this clonotype. This chain connects TRBV27 to TRBJ2-1, with TRBD1 matching 9 bases. The CDR3 consists of 14 residues. V was clipped by 5 bases and J by 6 bases; unmatched bases: 5. In germline, CDR1 is MNHEY, CDR2 SMNVEV (reference sequence). CDR3 coding DNA: TGTGCCAGCAGTACACAGGGGGCTTTCAATGAGCAGTTCTTC. Its translation: CASSTQGAFNEQFF.

The V gene is TRBV4-1, the J gene TRBJ2-7, with 10 bases lining up with TRBD2. V was clipped by 4 bases and J by 9 bases; unmatched bases: 15. Germline V gene lookup returns CDR1 MGHRA and CDR2 YSYEKL. This CDR3 region has 16 residues. CDR3 protein: CASSPGKGLAMGGQYF. For the CDR3, the DNA is TGCGCCAGCAGCCCCGGAAAGGGACTAGCGATGGGTGGGCAGTACTTC.

The rearrangement joins TRBV29-1 to TRBJ1-5; D is ambiguous. Germline lookup yields CDR1 SQVTM and CDR2 ANQGSEA. This CDR3 contains 12 residues. The V and J ends lost 4 bases and 9 bases respectively, with 13 bases between them. The CDR3 DNA sequence: TGCAGCGTTGTTAAGGGAACCGGGCCCCAGCATTTT. Residues: CSVVKGTGPQHF.

This clonotype was recorded a few times. Compared with germline, one end of the junction differs, possibly owing to a read error. The chain couples TRBV6-1 to TRBJ2-7, with 8 positions matching TRBD2. There are 13 residues in the CDR3. Germline lookup yields CDR1 MNHNS and CDR2 SASEGT. Here the CDR3 reads CASRGTRMGEQHF. The DNA for the CDR3 is TGTGCCAGCAGGGGGACTAGGATGGGCGAGCAGCACTTC.

The genes are TRBV29-1 and TRBJ2-2; 9 bases are shared with TRBD1. V lost 7 bases to trimming and J lost 7 bases; unmatched junction nucleotides: 10. Germline V gene data show CDR1 as SQVTM and CDR2 as ANQGSEA. The CDR3 is made up of 14 amino acids. In nucleotides, the CDR3 is TGCAGCGGAAGGGACAGGGAAGTTGGCGGGGAGCTGTTTTTT. Translating gives CSGRDREVGGELFF.

The sample holds many counts of this clonotype. The gene calls are TRBV12-3 or TRBV12-4 and TRBJ1-1; D is possibly TRBD1 (6 bases). The CDR3 consists of 13 residues. Trimming shortened V by 6 bases and J by 2 bases, and 10 bases separated the two germline ends. CDR3: CASSPGHNTEAFF. Written as DNA, the CDR3 is TGTGCCAGCAGCCCGGGACACAACACTGAAGCTTTCTTT.

In its sample, this clonotype ranks as medium-sized. The genes are TRBV4-2 and TRBJ2-5; D gene ambiguous. Germline CDR1 LGHNA, CDR2 YNFKEQ. This CDR3 spans 13 amino acids. Trimming took off 1 base at V and 3 bases at J, with 6 bases between the two ends. The CDR3 sequence is CASSQGEKETQYF. CDR3 DNA: TGTGCCAGCAGCCAAGGCGAGAAAGAGACCCAGTACTTC.

This clonotype was detected a few times. This chain uses TRBV10-3 with TRBJ2-1; the D gene could be TRBD1 or TRBD2 (5 bases each). The CDR3 has 12 amino acids. Trimming took 8 bases from V and 8 from J, leaving 13 bases between them. CDR1 and CDR2 (germline): ENHRY, SYGVKD. CDR3 sequence: CAIQGPEDEQFF. CDR3 in DNA: TGTGCCATCCAGGGTCCGGAGGATGAGCAGTTCTTC.

The rearrangement joins TRBV5-1 to TRBJ2-1; D is ambiguous. The CDR3 runs 13 residues. V lost 1 base and J 6 bases, leaving 8 bases between the germline ends. Germline lookup yields CDR1 SGHRS and CDR2 YFSETQ. This CDR3 reads CASSLWASNEQFF. Here the CDR3 DNA reads TGCGCCAGCAGCTTGTGGGCTTCCAATGAGCAGTTCTTC.

The chain combines TRBV12-3 or TRBV12-4 with TRBJ2-7; D remains ambiguous. The CDR3 consists of 13 residues. V lost 3 bases to trimming and J lost 2 bases, with 8 bases between them. The CDR3 sequence: CASSFGKTYEQYF. CDR3 sequence (DNA): TGTGCCAGCAGTTTCGGAAAGACCTACGAGCAGTACTTC.

This clonotype was detected ten times or more. The chain couples TRBV4-2 to TRBJ2-3; D is possibly TRBD2 (6 bases). With 0 bases removed from V and 0 bases from J, the gap between germline ends came to 10 bases. Germline assignment: CDR1 LGHNA and CDR2 YNFKEQ. The CDR3 covers 16 residues. In DNA, the CDR3 is TGTGCCAGCAGCCAAGAGGACCGGGGGAGCACAGATACGCAGTATTTT. This gives the protein CASSQEDRGSTDTQYF.

The rearrangement links TRBV19 to TRBJ2-1; D may be TRBD2 (6 bases). V shed 3 bases and J shed 8 bases, with 14 bases lying between them. Germline-derived CDR1 and CDR2 are LNHDA and SQIVND (reference sequence). The length of the CDR3 is 14 residues. Here the CDR3 DNA reads TGTGCCAGTAGTATTAGCGGAACTAGATATGAGCAGTTCTTC. Protein sequence: CASSISGTRYEQFF.

The chain combines TRBV5-1 with TRBJ1-6; D is ambiguous. The CDR3 sequence is 15 residues long. Germline V lookup: CDR1 SGHRS, CDR2 YFSETQ. V dropped 4 bases and J dropped 6 bases, with 14 bases sitting between them. CDR3 sequence (DNA): TGCGCCAGCAGCGGTCTAGGAGAATTTAATTCACCCCTCCACTTT. This encodes CASSGLGEFNSPLHF.

This clonotype was counted only a few times. The chain has TRBV29-1 and TRBJ2-1; 7 bases align to TRBD2. The CDR3 runs to 15 residues. V was clipped by 2 bases and J by 4 bases; unmatched bases: 8. The germline CDR1 and CDR2 sequences are SQVTM and ANQGSEA. The CDR3 is CSVERGLVRYNEQFF. The CDR3 nucleotides read TGCAGCGTTGAACGTGGACTAGTGAGGTACAATGAGCAGTTCTTC.